Shown below are 3 T cell receptor beta chains from a single sample sequenced in a study of blood T cell repertoires in COVID-19. TCRdb keeps only in-frame clones here, not all; method: immunoSEQ multiplex PCR. The table has approximately 220,000 clones, around 89% seen once. Sequenced: PBMCs or T cells enriched from blood (not recorded which). The receptors stem from a man aged 30-40 years who had recovered from COVID-19.

This clone was observed once. The V gene is TRBV11-2, the J gene TRBJ2-7, with 12 bases lining up with TRBD1. Per the germline V gene, CDR1 is SGHAT and CDR2 is FQNNGV. The junction had 1 base not matched to a gene; V was cut back by 4 bases and J by 6 bases. This CDR3 region has 13 residues. Written as DNA, the CDR3 is TGTGCCAGCAGCTCGGGACAGGGGGCCGAGCAGTACTTC. Amino acids: CASSSGQGAEQYF.

The chain employs TRBV27 and TRBJ1-5, with D tentatively TRBD1 (6 bases). The V end was cut by 5 bases, the J end by 0 bases, with 8 bases between. The CDR3 is 14 amino acids. From germline, CDR1 is MNHEY and CDR2 SMNVEV (reference sequence). This chain's CDR3 is CASSQGYSNQPQHF. CDR3 sequence (DNA): TGTGCCAGCAGTCAGGGGTATAGCAATCAGCCCCAGCATTTT.

V is TRBV6-2 or TRBV6-3 and J is TRBJ2-7; tentatively, D is TRBD2 (7 bases). Deletions cut 2 bases from V and 4 bases from J, with 18 bases between. The CDR3 extends over 16 amino acids. Germline CDR1 is MNHEY and CDR2 is SVGEGT. CDR3 loop: CASSYPALRGRYEQYF. For the CDR3, the DNA is TGTGCCAGCAGTTACCCTGCCCTGCGGGGGCGATACGAGCAGTACTTC.